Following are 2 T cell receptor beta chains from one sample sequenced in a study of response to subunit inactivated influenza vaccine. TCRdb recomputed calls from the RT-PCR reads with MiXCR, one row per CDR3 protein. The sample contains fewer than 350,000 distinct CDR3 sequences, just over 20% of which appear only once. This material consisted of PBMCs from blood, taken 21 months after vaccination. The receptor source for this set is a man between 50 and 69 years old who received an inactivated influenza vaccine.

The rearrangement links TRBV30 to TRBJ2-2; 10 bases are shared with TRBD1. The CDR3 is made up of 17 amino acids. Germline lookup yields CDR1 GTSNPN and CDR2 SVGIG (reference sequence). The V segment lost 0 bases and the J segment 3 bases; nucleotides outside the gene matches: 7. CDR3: CAWSVRVGQGYTGELFF. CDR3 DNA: TGTGCCTGGAGTGTACGGGTGGGACAGGGGTACACCGGGGAGCTGTTTTTT.

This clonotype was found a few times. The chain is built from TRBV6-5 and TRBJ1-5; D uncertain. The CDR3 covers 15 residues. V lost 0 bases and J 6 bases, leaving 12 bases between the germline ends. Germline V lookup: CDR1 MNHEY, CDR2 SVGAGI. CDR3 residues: CASSYSWDLSQPQHF. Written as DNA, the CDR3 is TGTGCCAGCAGTTACTCCTGGGATCTCAGTCAGCCCCAGCATTTT.